The 14 T cell receptor beta chains listed next were all sequenced from one sample in a study of beta chain features in type 1 diabetes. Study-wide findings and caveats: Moderate but significant shortening of TCRB CDR3s was recorded in all four CD4+ subsets from Type 1 diabetes patients.

All of the isolated RNA was reverse transcribed, so expressed TCRB transcripts were sequenced. TCRdb's copy holds only in-frame clones and misses some; the assay was immunoSEQ multiplex PCR. The sample contains around 100,000 clones, 25% to 35% of which appear only once. Antigens of these TCRs are unknown. The source material was central memory CD4+ T cells from blood. These receptors originate from a woman younger than 30 with type 1 diabetes.

This clone was recorded a few times. The chain links TRBV29-1 to TRBJ1-5; the match to TRBD1 covers 7 bases. The CDR3 covers 13 residues. V shed 6 bases and J 0 bases; nucleotides not matched to a gene: 2. The germline gives CDR1 SQVTM, CDR2 ANQGSEA. The CDR3 nucleotides read TGCAGCGTCACAGGGGATAGCAATCAGCCCCAGCATTTT. Translated: CSVTGDSNQPQHF.

This chain links TRBV5-1 with TRBJ2-7; D is possibly TRBD2 (6 bases). The germline V gene has CDR1 SGHRS and CDR2 YFSETQ. With 4 bases removed from V and 0 bases from J, the gap between germline ends came to 11 bases. The CDR3 has 14 residues. CDR3 residues: CASSTGTYSYEQYF. Written as DNA, the CDR3 is TGCGCCAGCAGCACCGGGACTTACTCCTACGAGCAGTACTTC.

The chain carries TRBV28 and TRBJ2-1; D possibly corresponds to TRBD1 (6 bases). Germline CDR1 MDHEN, CDR2 SYDVKM. The CDR3 totals 15 residues. V lost 6 bases and J lost 3, with 15 bases in between. The CDR3 region is CASSAAGEYYNEQFF. The CDR3 DNA is TGTGCCAGCAGCGCCGCAGGGGAATACTACAATGAGCAGTTCTTC.

Note on this clone: Mismatch with germline at one junction end may stem from a read error. The genes are TRBV30 and TRBJ2-1, with 7 bases identical to TRBD2. CDR1 and CDR2 from the germline V gene are GTSNPN and SVGIG (reference sequence). The CDR3 runs 15 residues. Here the CDR3 DNA reads TGTGTCTGGAGTTTGGGGGGGTCGGGGACCAATGAGCAGTTCTTC. It translates to CVWSLGGSGTNEQFF.

This clone was seen only a few times. The chain employs TRBV30 and TRBJ2-1, with D possibly TRBD2 on 6 matching bases. Germline lookup yields CDR1 GTSNPN and CDR2 SVGIG (reference sequence). There are 14 residues in the CDR3. V dropped 8 bases and J dropped 0 bases, with 14 bases sitting between them. In DNA, the CDR3 is TGTGCCCACACGGGGGTAAACTCCTACAATGAGCAGTTCTTC. Amino acids: CAHTGVNSYNEQFF. Variable domain in full (rest from reference TRBV30 and TRBJ2-1): SQTIHQWPATLVQPVGSPLSLECTVEGTSNPNLYWYRQAAGRGLQLLFYSVGIGQISSEVPQNLSASRPQDRQFILSSKKLLLSDSGFYLCAHTGVNSYNEQFFGPGTRLTVL.

This clone showed up just a few times. The CDR3 region has the DNA TGTGCCAGCAGCGCGGGGGGGGACCCCCTCTATGGCTACACCTTC. Its translation is CASSAGGDPLYGYTF. This sequence joins TRBV9 and TRBJ1-2; the D gene is possibly TRBD1 (5 bases). This CDR3 has 15 amino acids. Germline V CDR1 and CDR2: SGDLS, YYNGEE. V was clipped by 3 bases and J by 4 bases, with 16 bases between them.

This clone was seen a few times. CDR3 coding DNA: TGTGCCAGCAGCGCGGGACAGGCTACCTACGAGCAGTACGTC. Translation: CASSAGQATYEQYV. The chain recombines TRBV7-9 with TRBJ2-7; 8 bases are a match to TRBD1. Per the germline V gene, CDR1 is SEHNR and CDR2 is FQNEAQ (reference sequence). V dropped 5 bases and J dropped 2; count of bases not matched to a gene: 5. The CDR3 sequence is 14 residues long.

In this sample, this clone turned up a few times. The V gene is TRBV9, the J gene TRBJ1-2, with 7 bases that match TRBD1. V trimming: 3 bases; J trimming: 5 bases; junction bases outside the gene matches: 10. Germline-derived CDR1 and CDR2 are SGDLS and YYNGEE. This CDR3 spans 15 amino acids. Here the CDR3 DNA reads TGTGCCAGCAGCGGAGATAAAGGGGGCGGGTATGGCTACACCTTC. Its protein is CASSGDKGGGYGYTF.

This chain joins TRBV19 and TRBJ2-7, with 11 bases that match TRBD2. The CDR3 extends over 13 amino acids. V dropped 10 bases and J dropped 3; count of bases not matched to a gene: 5. Germline CDR1 and CDR2: LNHDA and SQIVND (reference sequence). The CDR3 here is CATTGTSGYEQYF. In DNA form, the CDR3 reads TGTGCCACTACCGGGACTAGCGGCTACGAGCAGTACTTC.

This clone appeared a few times. This chain joins TRBV10-2 and TRBJ1-2; D remains ambiguous. The CDR3 covers 14 residues. Trimming pared 4 bases from V and 1 base from J, leaving 10 bases between. Per the germline V gene, CDR1 is WSHSY and CDR2 is SAAADI. As DNA, the CDR3 is TGCGCCAGCAGTGCAGGAACCAGTAACTATGGCTACACCTTC. Translating it yields CASSAGTSNYGYTF.

This clone was counted a few times. The gene calls are TRBV18 and TRBJ2-3; D gene ambiguous. The V gene lost 3 bases and the J gene lost 6 bases, with 4 bases spanning the gap. CDR3 length: 11 residues. Germline V gene sequence: CDR1 KGHSH, CDR2 LQKENI. CDR3 amino acids: CASSPMDTQYF. The CDR3 bases are TGTGCCAGCTCACCTATGGATACGCAGTATTTT.

The chain joins TRBV7-9 to TRBJ1-5; possibly TRBD1 for D (5 bases). Trimming pared 1 base from V and 7 bases from J, leaving 17 bases between. This CDR3 has 16 amino acids. Per germline, CDR1 SEHNR and CDR2 FQNEAQ (reference sequence). This chain's CDR3 is CASSLDGTDRGQPQHF. The CDR3 DNA follows: TGTGCCAGCAGCTTAGATGGGACTGACCGCGGGCAGCCCCAGCATTTT. Full variable domain (remainder filled in from reference TRBV7-9 and TRBJ1-5): DTGVSQNPRHKITKRGQNVTFRCDPISEHNRLYWYRQTLGQGPEFLTYFQNEAQLEKSRLLSDRFSAERPKGSFSTLEIQRTEQGDSAMYLCASSLDGTDRGQPQHFGDGTRLSIL.

This rearrangement joins TRBV18 to TRBJ1-1; 7 bases are shared with TRBD1. The V gene's germline CDR1 is KGHSH and CDR2 LQKENI. This CDR3 has 16 amino acids. Losses at the gene ends were 2 bases for V and 4 bases for J; bases not matched to a gene: 10. The CDR3 spells CASSPGQGVGITEAFF. The CDR3 bases are TGTGCCAGCTCACCAGGGCAGGGGGTAGGCATCACTGAAGCTTTCTTT.

This clone was counted a few times. This rearrangement joins TRBV2 to TRBJ2-7; D not certain. CDR1 is SNHLY, CDR2 FYNNEI, per germline. The CDR3 runs to 15 residues. The V end was cut by 0 bases, the J end by 6 bases, with 15 bases between. Written as DNA, the CDR3 is TGTGCCAGCAGTGAAGCGTGGCAGCGCTTCGGCGAGCAGTACGTC. Residues: CASSEAWQRFGEQYV.